The rows below give T cell receptor beta chains drawn from one sample of a study of blood T cell repertoires in COVID-19. TCRdb keeps only in-frame clones here, not all; method: immunoSEQ multiplex PCR. The sample gives under 300,000 clones, approximately 84% of which show up once; 15% to 18% is in the top ten. The specimen was PBMCs or T cells enriched from blood (not recorded which). The receptors were gathered from a man between 18 and 29 years old who had recovered from COVID-19. Each CDR3 is given with its conserved first and last residue. Fields, in order: J gene, V gene, clone size, D gene, CDR3 protein, CDR3 DNA. The D gene is left open where the match is weak. For some rows the clone size is stated as once, few or many, or as a class when expanded; others skip it.

j_gene: TRBJ2-2
v_gene: TRBV18
abundance: NA
d_gene: NA
CDR3aa: CASSLFPANTGELFF
CDR3nt: TGTGCCAGCTCCCTCTTTCCAGCGAACACCGGGGAGCTGTTTTTT

j_gene: TRBJ1-6
v_gene: TRBV11-2
abundance: NA
d_gene: NA
CDR3aa: CASSPAGMRSYNSPLHF
CDR3nt: TGTGCCAGCAGCCCAGCGGGAATGAGGTCCTATAATTCACCCCTCCACTTT

j_gene: TRBJ2-2
v_gene: TRBV11-2
abundance: NA
d_gene: NA
CDR3aa: CASSPDSVSGELFF
CDR3nt: TGTGCCAGCAGCCCGGACAGCGTTTCCGGGGAGCTGTTTTTT

j_gene: TRBJ2-5
v_gene: TRBV28
abundance: NA
d_gene: NA
CDR3aa: CASGLEETQYF
CDR3nt: TGTGCCAGCGGCCTAGAGGAGACCCAGTACTTC

j_gene: TRBJ1-1
v_gene: TRBV24-1
abundance: NA
d_gene: TRBD1
CDR3aa: CATRTGANTEAFF
CDR3nt: TGTGCCACCCGGACAGGCGCGAACACTGAAGCTTTCTTT

j_gene: TRBJ2-4
v_gene: TRBV10-3
abundance: NA
d_gene: NA
CDR3aa: CAISPDSPLAKNIQYF
CDR3nt: TGTGCCATCAGCCCAGACAGCCCTCTCGCCAAAAACATTCAGTACTTC

j_gene: TRBJ2-1
v_gene: TRBV19
abundance: NA
d_gene: NA
CDR3aa: CASSTPPTGRYNEQFF
CDR3nt: TGTGCCAGTAGTACCCCCCCAACGGGAAGGTACAATGAGCAGTTCTTC

j_gene: TRBJ1-2
v_gene: TRBV27
abundance: NA
d_gene: TRBD1
CDR3aa: CASSSIGQGGLGYTF
CDR3nt: TGTGCCAGCAGTTCTATAGGACAGGGGGGTCTCGGCTACACCTTC

j_gene: TRBJ2-5
v_gene: TRBV5-1
abundance: few
d_gene: NA
CDR3aa: CASSLAPGAQETQYF
CDR3nt: TGCGCCAGCAGCTTGGCCCCAGGGGCGCAAGAGACCCAGTACTTC

j_gene: TRBJ2-1
v_gene: TRBV7-3
abundance: NA
d_gene: NA
CDR3aa: CASSLARGEQFF
CDR3nt: TGTGCCAGCAGCTTAGCAAGGGGGGAGCAGTTCTTC

j_gene: TRBJ1-2
v_gene: TRBV29-1
abundance: once
d_gene: TRBD1
CDR3aa: CSVGQGIRGYTF
CDR3nt: TGCAGCGTGGGACAGGGTATAAGGGGCTACACCTTC

j_gene: TRBJ2-1
v_gene: TRBV4-1
abundance: NA
d_gene: NA
CDR3aa: CASSQVDLVSYNEQFF
CDR3nt: TGCGCCAGCAGCCAAGTAGACTTAGTCTCCTACAATGAGCAGTTCTTC

j_gene: TRBJ1-1
v_gene: TRBV7-8
abundance: NA
d_gene: NA
CDR3aa: CASSLSGGTEAFF
CDR3nt: TGTGCCAGCAGCTTATCGGGGGGCACTGAAGCTTTCTTT

j_gene: TRBJ1-5
v_gene: TRBV27
abundance: few
d_gene: TRBD1
CDR3aa: CASSSGQFNQPQHF
CDR3nt: TGTGCCAGCAGTTCGGGACAGTTCAATCAGCCCCAGCATTTT

j_gene: TRBJ2-7
v_gene: TRBV19
abundance: NA
d_gene: TRBD2
CDR3aa: CASSIMTSGRIYEQYF
CDR3nt: TGTGCCAGTAGTATCATGACTAGCGGGAGAATCTACGAGCAGTACTTC

j_gene: TRBJ1-4
v_gene: TRBV18
abundance: NA
d_gene: TRBD1
CDR3aa: CASSYQGVNEKLFF
CDR3nt: TGTGCCAGCTCGTACCAGGGGGTGAATGAAAAACTGTTTTTT

j_gene: TRBJ1-2
v_gene: TRBV5-1
abundance: NA
d_gene: TRBD1
CDR3aa: CASSAAGTGDGYTF
CDR3nt: TGCGCCAGCAGCGCCGCCGGGACAGGGGATGGCTACACCTTC

j_gene: TRBJ2-7
v_gene: TRBV27
abundance: NA
d_gene: TRBD2
CDR3aa: CASSRTLAGGPYEQYF
CDR3nt: TGTGCCAGCAGTCGGACTCTAGCGGGAGGGCCCTACGAGCAGTACTTC

j_gene: TRBJ1-1
v_gene: TRBV30
abundance: NA
d_gene: TRBD1
CDR3aa: CAWLNRDRSNTEAFF
CDR3nt: TGTGCCTGGTTGAACCGGGACAGGTCTAACACTGAAGCTTTCTTT

j_gene: TRBJ1-1
v_gene: TRBV3-1/TRBV3-2
abundance: NA
d_gene: NA
CDR3aa: CASSQDSLYILNTEAFF
CDR3nt: TGTGCCAGCAGCCAAGATTCCCTCTATATATTGAACACTGAAGCTTTCTTT

j_gene: TRBJ2-3
v_gene: TRBV11-3
abundance: NA
d_gene: TRBD1
CDR3aa: CASSLALTGGITDTQYF
CDR3nt: TGTGCCAGCAGCTTAGCCCTAACAGGGGGTATTACAGATACGCAGTATTTT

j_gene: TRBJ1-2
v_gene: TRBV7-9
abundance: NA
d_gene: TRBD1
CDR3aa: CASSLVTGDSYYGYTF
CDR3nt: TGTGCCAGCAGCTTAGTAACAGGGGACTCCTACTATGGCTACACCTTC

j_gene: TRBJ1-4
v_gene: TRBV5-1
abundance: NA
d_gene: TRBD1
CDR3aa: CASSQTGLVGEKLFF
CDR3nt: TGCGCCAGCAGCCAGACAGGGCTCGTTGGTGAAAAACTGTTTTTT

j_gene: TRBJ2-2
v_gene: TRBV19
abundance: NA
d_gene: NA
CDR3aa: CASSIGEPGELFF
CDR3nt: TGTGCCAGTAGTATAGGCGAACCCGGGGAGCTGTTTTTT

j_gene: TRBJ2-1
v_gene: TRBV7-3
abundance: NA
d_gene: NA
CDR3aa: CASSSYEDNEQFF
CDR3nt: TGTGCCAGCAGCTCCTATGAGGACAATGAGCAGTTCTTC

j_gene: TRBJ2-6
v_gene: TRBV19
abundance: NA
d_gene: TRBD1
CDR3aa: CASSIAGGGGANVLTF
CDR3nt: TGTGCCAGTAGTATAGCAGGGGGCGGTGGGGCCAACGTCCTGACTTTC

j_gene: TRBJ1-2
v_gene: TRBV28
abundance: NA
d_gene: TRBD1
CDR3aa: CASSTGGGYGYTF
CDR3nt: TGTGCCAGCAGTACAGGGGGCGGTTATGGCTACACCTTC

j_gene: TRBJ2-7
v_gene: TRBV10-3
abundance: NA
d_gene: TRBD1
CDR3aa: CAISETGGPPSYEQYF
CDR3nt: TGTGCCATCAGTGAAACAGGGGGCCCGCCTTCCTACGAGCAGTACTTC